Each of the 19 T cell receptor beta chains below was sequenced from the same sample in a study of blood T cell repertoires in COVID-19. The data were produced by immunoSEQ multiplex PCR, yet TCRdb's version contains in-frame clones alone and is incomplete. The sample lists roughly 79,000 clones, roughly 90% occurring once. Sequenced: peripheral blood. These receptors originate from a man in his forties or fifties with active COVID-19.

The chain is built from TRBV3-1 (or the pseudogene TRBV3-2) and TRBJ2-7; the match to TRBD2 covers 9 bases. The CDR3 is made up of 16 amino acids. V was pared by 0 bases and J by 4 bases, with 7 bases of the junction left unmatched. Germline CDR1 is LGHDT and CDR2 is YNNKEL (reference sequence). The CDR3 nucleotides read TGTGCCAGCAGCCAAGATAGACTAGCGGTCCGATACGAGCAGTACTTC. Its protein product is CASSQDRLAVRYEQYF.

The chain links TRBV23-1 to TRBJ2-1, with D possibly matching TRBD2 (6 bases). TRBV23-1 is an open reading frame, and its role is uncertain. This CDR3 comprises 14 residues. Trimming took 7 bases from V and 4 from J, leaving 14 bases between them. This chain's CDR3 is CASIVLSGYNEQFF. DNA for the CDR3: TGCGCCAGCATTGTCCTTAGCGGATACAATGAGCAGTTCTTC.

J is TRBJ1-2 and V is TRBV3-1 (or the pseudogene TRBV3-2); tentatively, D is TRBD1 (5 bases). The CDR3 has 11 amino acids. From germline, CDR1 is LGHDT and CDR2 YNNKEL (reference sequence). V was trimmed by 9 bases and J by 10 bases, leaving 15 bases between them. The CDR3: CASRYAGDYTF. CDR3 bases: TGTGCCAGTCGTTATGCGGGGGACTACACCTTC.

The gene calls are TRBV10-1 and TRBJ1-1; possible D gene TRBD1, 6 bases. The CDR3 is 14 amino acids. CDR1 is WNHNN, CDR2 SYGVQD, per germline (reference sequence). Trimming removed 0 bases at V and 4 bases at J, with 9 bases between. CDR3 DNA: TGCGCCAGCAGTGAGTCTCAGGGGACCACTGAAGCTTTCTTT. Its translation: CASSESQGTTEAFF.

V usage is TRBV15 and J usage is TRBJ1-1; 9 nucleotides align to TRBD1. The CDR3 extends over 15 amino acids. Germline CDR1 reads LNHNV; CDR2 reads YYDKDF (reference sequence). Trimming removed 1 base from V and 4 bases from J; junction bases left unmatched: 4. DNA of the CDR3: TGTGCCACCAGCAGAGGAACAGGGGGCATCACTGAAGCTTTCTTT. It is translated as CATSRGTGGITEAFF.

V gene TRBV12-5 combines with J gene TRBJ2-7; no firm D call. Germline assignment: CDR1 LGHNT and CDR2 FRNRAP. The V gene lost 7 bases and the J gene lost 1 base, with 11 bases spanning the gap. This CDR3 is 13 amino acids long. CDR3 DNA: TGTGCTAGTGCCTCCGCAGGATCCTACGAGCAGTACTTC. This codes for CASASAGSYEQYF.

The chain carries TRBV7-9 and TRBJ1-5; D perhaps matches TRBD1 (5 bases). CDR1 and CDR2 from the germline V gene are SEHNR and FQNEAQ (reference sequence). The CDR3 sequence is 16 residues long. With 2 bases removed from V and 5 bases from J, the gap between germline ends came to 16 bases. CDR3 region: CASSLYSGSQDQPQHF. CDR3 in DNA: TGTGCCAGCAGCTTATATTCAGGGTCCCAGGATCAGCCCCAGCATTTT.

DNA for the CDR3: TGTGCCAGCAGTTACAGAGGACTGAGCTATGGCTACACCTTC. Protein: CASSYRGLSYGYTF. The J gene is TRBJ1-2, the V gene TRBV6-5; the D is unclear. The germline V gene has CDR1 MNHEY and CDR2 SVGAGI. Deletions cut 2 bases from V and 4 bases from J, with 11 bases between. The CDR3 is made up of 14 amino acids.

The CDR3 loop is CASSSDMMNTEAFF. Written as DNA, the CDR3 is TGTGCCAGTAGTTCCGACATGATGAACACTGAAGCTTTCTTT. The chain is built from TRBV19 and TRBJ1-1; D remains unclear. The CDR3 length is 14 residues. From germline, CDR1 is LNHDA and CDR2 SQIVND (reference sequence). Trimming took off 5 bases at V and 0 bases at J, with 10 bases between the two ends.

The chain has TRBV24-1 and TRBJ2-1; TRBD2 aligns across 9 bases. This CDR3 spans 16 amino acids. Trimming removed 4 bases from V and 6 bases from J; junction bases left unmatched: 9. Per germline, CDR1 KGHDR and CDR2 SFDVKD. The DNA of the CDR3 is TGTGCCACCAGTGAAGTTACCGGGACTAGCATCAATGAGCAGTTCTTC. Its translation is CATSEVTGTSINEQFF.

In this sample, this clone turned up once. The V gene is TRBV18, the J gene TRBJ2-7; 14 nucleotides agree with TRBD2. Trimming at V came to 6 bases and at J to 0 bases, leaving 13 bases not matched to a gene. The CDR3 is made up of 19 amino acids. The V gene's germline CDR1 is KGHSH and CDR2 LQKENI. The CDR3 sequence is CASSPRPGTSGSFSYEQYF. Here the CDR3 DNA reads TGTGCCAGCTCGCCCCGTCCCGGGACTAGCGGGAGCTTCTCCTACGAGCAGTACTTC.

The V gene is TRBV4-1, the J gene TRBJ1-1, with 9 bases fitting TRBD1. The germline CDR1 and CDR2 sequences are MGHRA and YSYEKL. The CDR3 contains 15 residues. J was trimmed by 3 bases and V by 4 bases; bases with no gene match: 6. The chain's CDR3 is CASSPRQGGDTEAFF. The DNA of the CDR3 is TGCGCCAGCAGCCCCAGACAGGGGGGGGACACTGAAGCTTTCTTT.

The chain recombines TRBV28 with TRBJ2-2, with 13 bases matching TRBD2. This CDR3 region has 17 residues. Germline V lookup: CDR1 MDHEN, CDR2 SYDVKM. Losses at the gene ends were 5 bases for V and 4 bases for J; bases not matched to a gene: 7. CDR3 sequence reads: CASSPWTSGSSTGELFF. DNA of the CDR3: TGTGCCAGCAGTCCCTGGACTAGCGGGAGTTCCACCGGGGAGCTGTTTTTT.

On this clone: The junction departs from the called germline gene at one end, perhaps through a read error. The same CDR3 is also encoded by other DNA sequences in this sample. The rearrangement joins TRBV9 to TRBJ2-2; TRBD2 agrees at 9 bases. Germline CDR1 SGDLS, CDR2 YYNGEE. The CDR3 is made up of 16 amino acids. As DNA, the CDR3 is TGTGCCAGCAGCGTAGGCGGCGGGGGGGCCTTAGGGGAGCTATTTTTT. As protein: CASSVGGGGALGELFF. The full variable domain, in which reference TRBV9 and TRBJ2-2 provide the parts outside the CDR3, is DSGVTQTPKHLITATGQRVTLRCSPRSGDLSVYWYQQSLDQGLQFLIQYYNGEERAKGNILERFSAQQFPDLHSELNLSSLELGDSALYFCASSVGGGGALGELFFGEGSRLTVL.

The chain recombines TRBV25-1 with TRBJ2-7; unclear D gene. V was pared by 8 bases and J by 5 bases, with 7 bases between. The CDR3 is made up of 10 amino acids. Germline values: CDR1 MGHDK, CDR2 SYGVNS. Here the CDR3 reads CASRRDEQYF. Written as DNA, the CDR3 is TGTGCCAGCCGTCGGGACGAGCAGTACTTC.

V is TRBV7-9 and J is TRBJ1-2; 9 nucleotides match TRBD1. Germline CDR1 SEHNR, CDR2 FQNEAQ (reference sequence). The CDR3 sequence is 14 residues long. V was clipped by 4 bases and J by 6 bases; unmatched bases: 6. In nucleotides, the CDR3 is TGTGCCAGCAGCTCCAGGACAGGGGAAGATGGCTACACCTTC. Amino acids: CASSSRTGEDGYTF.

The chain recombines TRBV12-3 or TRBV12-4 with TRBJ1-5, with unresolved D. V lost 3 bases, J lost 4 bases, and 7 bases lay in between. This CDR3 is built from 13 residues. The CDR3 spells CASSLVANQPQHF. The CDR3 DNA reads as TGTGCCAGCAGTTTGGTAGCGAATCAGCCCCAGCATTTT.

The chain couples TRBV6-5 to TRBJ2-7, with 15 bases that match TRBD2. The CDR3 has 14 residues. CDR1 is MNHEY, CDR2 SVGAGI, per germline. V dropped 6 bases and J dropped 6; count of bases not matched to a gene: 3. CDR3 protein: CASRGLAGGSEQYF. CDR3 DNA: TGTGCCAGCAGGGGACTAGCGGGAGGCAGCGAGCAGTACTTC.

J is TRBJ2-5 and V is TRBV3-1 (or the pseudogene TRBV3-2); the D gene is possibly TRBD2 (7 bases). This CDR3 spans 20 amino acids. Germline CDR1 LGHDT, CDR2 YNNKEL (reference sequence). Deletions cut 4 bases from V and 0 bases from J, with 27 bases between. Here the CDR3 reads CASSPGGGSPTLLYQETQYF. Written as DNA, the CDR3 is TGTGCCAGCAGCCCCGGGGGCGGGAGTCCCACCCTGCTGTACCAAGAGACCCAGTACTTC.